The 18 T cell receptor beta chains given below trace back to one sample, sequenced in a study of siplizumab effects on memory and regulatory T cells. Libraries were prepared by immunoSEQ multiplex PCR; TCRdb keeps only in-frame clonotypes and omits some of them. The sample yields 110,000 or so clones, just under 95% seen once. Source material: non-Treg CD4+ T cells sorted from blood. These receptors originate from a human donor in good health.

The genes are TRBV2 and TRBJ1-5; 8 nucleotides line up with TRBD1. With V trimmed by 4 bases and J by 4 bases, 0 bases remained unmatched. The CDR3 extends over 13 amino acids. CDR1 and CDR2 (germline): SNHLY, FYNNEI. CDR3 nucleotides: TGTGCCAGCAGTGGGACAGGGAATCAGCCCCAGCATTTT. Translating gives CASSGTGNQPQHF.

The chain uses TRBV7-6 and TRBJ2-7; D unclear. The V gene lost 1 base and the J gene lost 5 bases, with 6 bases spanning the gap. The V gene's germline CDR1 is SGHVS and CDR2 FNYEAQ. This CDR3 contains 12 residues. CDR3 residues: CASSLDNNEQYF. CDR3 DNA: TGTGCCAGCAGCTTAGATAATAACGAGCAGTACTTC.

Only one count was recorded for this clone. The CDR3 sequence: CASRGEAETQYF. The CDR3 coding sequence is TGTGCCAGCAGGGGGGAGGCAGAGACCCAGTACTTC. V is TRBV2 and J is TRBJ2-5; D possibly corresponds to TRBD2 (6 bases). Germline V CDR1 and CDR2: SNHLY, FYNNEI. The V end was cut by 6 bases, the J end by 4 bases, with 9 bases between. The CDR3 totals 12 residues. The full variable domain, in which reference TRBV2 and TRBJ2-5 provide the parts outside the CDR3, is EPEVTQTPSHQVTQMGQEVILRCVPISNHLYFYWYRQILGQKVEFLVSFYNNEISEKSEIFDDQFSVERPDGSNFTLKIRSTKLEDSAMYFCASRGEAETQYFGPGTRLLVL.

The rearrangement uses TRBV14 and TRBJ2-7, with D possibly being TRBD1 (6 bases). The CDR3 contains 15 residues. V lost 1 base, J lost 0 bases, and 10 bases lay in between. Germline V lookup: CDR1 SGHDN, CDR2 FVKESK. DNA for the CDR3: TGTGCCAGCAGCCAAGTAGGGGGTTACTCCTACGAGCAGTACTTC. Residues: CASSQVGGYSYEQYF.

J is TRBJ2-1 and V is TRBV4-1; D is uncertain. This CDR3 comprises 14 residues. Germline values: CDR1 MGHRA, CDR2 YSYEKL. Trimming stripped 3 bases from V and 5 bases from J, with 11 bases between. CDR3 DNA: TGCGCCAGCAGCCACCTTAGACTCGACAATGAGCAGTTCTTC. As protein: CASSHLRLDNEQFF.

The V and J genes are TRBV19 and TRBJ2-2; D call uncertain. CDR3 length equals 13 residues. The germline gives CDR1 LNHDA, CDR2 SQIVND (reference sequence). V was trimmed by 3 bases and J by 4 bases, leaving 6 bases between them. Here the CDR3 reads CASSMIRTGELFF. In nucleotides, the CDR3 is TGTGCCAGTAGTATGATACGCACCGGGGAGCTGTTTTTT.

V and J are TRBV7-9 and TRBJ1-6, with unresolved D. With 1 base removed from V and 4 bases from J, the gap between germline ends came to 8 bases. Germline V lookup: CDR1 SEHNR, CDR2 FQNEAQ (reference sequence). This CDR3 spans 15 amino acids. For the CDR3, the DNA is TGTGCCAGCAGCTTAGGGCAGATGTATAATTCACCCCTCCACTTT. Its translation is CASSLGQMYNSPLHF.

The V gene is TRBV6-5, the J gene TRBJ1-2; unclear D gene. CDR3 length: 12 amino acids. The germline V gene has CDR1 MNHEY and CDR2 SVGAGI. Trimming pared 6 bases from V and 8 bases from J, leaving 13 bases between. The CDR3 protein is CASRPWSMGYTF. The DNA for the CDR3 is TGTGCCAGCAGGCCTTGGAGTATGGGCTACACCTTC.

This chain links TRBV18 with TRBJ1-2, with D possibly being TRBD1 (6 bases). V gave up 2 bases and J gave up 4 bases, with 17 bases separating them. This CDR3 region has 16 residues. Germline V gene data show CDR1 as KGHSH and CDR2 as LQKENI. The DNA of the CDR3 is TGTGCCAGCTCACCAAGCAGAACAGGGAGCACCTATGGCTACACCTTC. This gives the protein CASSPSRTGSTYGYTF.

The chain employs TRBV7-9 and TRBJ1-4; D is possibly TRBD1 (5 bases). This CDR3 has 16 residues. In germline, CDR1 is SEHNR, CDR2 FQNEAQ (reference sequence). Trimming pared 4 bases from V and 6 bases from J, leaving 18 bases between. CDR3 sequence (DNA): TGTGCCAGCAGCTCCTCGCTGGGGCTAGATTATGAAAAACTGTTTTTT. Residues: CASSSSLGLDYEKLFF.

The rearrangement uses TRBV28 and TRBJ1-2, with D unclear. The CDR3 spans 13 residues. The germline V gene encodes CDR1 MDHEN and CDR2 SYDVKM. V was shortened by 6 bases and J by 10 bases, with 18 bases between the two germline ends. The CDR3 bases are TGTGCCAGCAGAAAAGGACCCACTAATGACTACACCTTC. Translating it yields CASRKGPTNDYTF.

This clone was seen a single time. The CDR3 sequence: CASTNGGAGKNIQYF. The CDR3 DNA sequence: TGTGCCAGTACCAATGGTGGGGCAGGAAAAAACATTCAGTACTTC. The chain carries TRBV19 and TRBJ2-4; tentative D call: TRBD1 (5 bases). V shed 7 bases and J shed 4 bases, with 17 bases lying between them. The CDR3 loop spans 15 amino acids. The germline V gene has CDR1 LNHDA and CDR2 SQIVND (reference sequence).

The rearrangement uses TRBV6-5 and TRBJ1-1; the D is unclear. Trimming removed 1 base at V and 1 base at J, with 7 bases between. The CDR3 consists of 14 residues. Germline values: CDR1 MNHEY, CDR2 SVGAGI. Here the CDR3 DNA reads TGTGCCAGCAGTTACTTAACCCAGAACACTGAAGCTTTCTTT. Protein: CASSYLTQNTEAFF.

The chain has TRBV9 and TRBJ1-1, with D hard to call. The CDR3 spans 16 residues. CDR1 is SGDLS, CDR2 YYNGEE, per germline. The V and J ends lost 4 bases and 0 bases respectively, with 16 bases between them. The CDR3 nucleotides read TGTGCCAGCAGCCCCCGGACTGGCTCCTTGAACACTGAAGCTTTCTTT. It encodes CASSPRTGSLNTEAFF. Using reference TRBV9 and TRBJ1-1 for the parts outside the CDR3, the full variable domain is DSGVTQTPKHLITATGQRVTLRCSPRSGDLSVYWYQQSLDQGLQFLIQYYNGEERAKGNILERFSAQQFPDLHSELNLSSLELGDSALYFCASSPRTGSLNTEAFFGQGTRLTVV.

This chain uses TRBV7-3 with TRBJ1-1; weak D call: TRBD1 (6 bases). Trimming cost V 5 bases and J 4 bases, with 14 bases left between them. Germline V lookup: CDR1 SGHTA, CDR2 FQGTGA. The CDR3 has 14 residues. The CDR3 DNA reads TGTGCCAGCAGCATACAGGGTCAGGGCACTGAAGCTTTCTTT. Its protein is CASSIQGQGTEAFF.

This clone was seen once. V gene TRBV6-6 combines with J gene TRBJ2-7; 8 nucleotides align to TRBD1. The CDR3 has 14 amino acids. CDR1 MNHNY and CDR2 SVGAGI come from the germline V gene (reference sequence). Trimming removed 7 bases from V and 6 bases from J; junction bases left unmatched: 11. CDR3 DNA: TGTGCCAGCACTAATAGGGCAACAGGGGGCGAGCAGTACTTC. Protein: CASTNRATGGEQYF.

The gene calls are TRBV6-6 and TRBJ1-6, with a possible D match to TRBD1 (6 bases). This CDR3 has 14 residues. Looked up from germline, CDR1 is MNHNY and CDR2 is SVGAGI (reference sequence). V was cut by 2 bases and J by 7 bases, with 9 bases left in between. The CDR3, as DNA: TGTGCCAGCAGTTACAAGCAGGGGAATTCACCCCTCCACTTT. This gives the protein CASSYKQGNSPLHF.

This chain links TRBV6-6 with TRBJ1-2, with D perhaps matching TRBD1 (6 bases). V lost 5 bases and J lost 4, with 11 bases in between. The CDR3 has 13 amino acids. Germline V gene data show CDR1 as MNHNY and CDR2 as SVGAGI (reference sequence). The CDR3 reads CASSTQGPYGYTF. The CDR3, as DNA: TGTGCCAGCAGTACACAGGGTCCCTATGGCTACACCTTC.